The entry below gives a single TCR beta chain sequence along with its context. This sample was included in a study of blood T cell repertoires in COVID-19. Study overall: Nucleic acid was either cDNA or gDNA, and it came from T cells, B-cell-depleted T cells, or PBMCs.

The CDR3 is made up of 17 amino acids. Trimming took 0 bases from V and 1 from J, leaving 13 bases between them. CDR1 is LGHDT and CDR2 is YNNKEL in the germline V gene (reference sequence). In the study's own analysis: Amplification of reference gene primers was used by the study to estimate nucleated cell counts. Clones were sequenced by immunoSEQ multiplex PCR, and TCRdb holds only the in-frame ones, with some missing. D and trimming come from the DNA, and the V and J calls and clone size come from that table. The repertoire holds about 69,000 clones, with approximately 85% as singletons. The chain uses TRBV3-1 (or the pseudogene TRBV3-2) and TRBJ1-5; maybe TRBD1 (5 bases). Material: peripheral blood. This clonotype originated in a man older than 75 with acute or convalescent COVID-19. The CDR3 bases are TGTGCCAGCAGCCAAGATCCGATCAGGGAAAGCAATCAGCCCCAGCATTTT. The encoded protein is CASSQDPIRESNQPQHF.